A selection of T cell receptor beta chains follows, all from one sample in a study of T-cell reconstitution after alpha-beta-depleted transplantation in children. TCRdb analysed the PCR reads with MiXCR anew, one entry per CDR3 protein. The sample consists of over 550,000 distinct CDR3 sequences, about 10% of them appearing once. This material consisted of PBMCs from the stem cell graft donor, taken from the stem cell graft. The receptors derive from a human donor who donated a stem cell graft to a child with acute myeloid leukemia. The CDR3 runs from the conserved cysteine through the conserved F or W. The D gene is left open where the match is weak. Rows may omit the clone size; those that give it use once, few, many or a size class.

D	V	size	J	CDR3	DNA
-	TRBV7-9	many	TRBJ2-5	CASSSPGPSQETQYF	TGTGCCAGCAGCTCCCCAGGCCCTTCCCAAGAGACCCAGTACTTC
TRBD2	TRBV6-1	few	TRBJ2-3	CASRAAGGADTQYF	TGTGCCAGCCGCGCCGCGGGAGGGGCCGATACGCAGTATTTT
-	TRBV28	-	TRBJ2-7	CATDSLSGHEQYF	TGTGCCACCGATAGTCTGAGCGGCCACGAGCAGTACTTC
TRBD2	TRBV7-2	-	TRBJ2-7	CASSPLAGDWYEQYF	TGTGCCAGCAGTCCATTAGCGGGAGACTGGTACGAGCAGTACTTC
-	TRBV29-1	large	TRBJ2-1	CSVLVRRRFF	TGCAGCGTTCTGGTAAGAAGGCGGTTCTTC
TRBD1	TRBV7-6	many	TRBJ1-4	CASSLEGADFEKLFF	TGTGCCAGCAGCTTAGAGGGGGCCGACTTTGAAAAACTGTTTTTT
TRBD2	TRBV7-8	few	TRBJ2-1	CASSLTSQHNEQFF	TGTGCCAGCAGCTTGACTAGCCAACACAATGAGCAGTTCTTC
TRBD1	TRBV29-1	few	TRBJ1-1	CSVAPQGETEAFF	TGCAGCGTTGCCCCACAGGGGGAGACTGAAGCTTTCTTT
TRBD2	TRBV20-1	-	TRBJ2-3	CSASRLAGLDTQYF	TGCAGTGCTAGTAGGCTAGCGGGACTAGATACGCAGTATTTT
-	TRBV7-2	few	TRBJ1-1	CASSLMTAPHTEAFF	TGTGCCAGCAGCTTAATGACAGCTCCTCACACTGAAGCTTTCTTT
TRBD1	TRBV5-1	few	TRBJ2-7	CASSLTGGDHNEQYF	TGCGCCAGCAGCTTAACAGGGGGAGATCATAACGAGCAGTACTTC
TRBD2	TRBV4-2	-	TRBJ2-3	CASSQGLAGVSTDTQYF	TGTGCCAGCAGCCAAGGACTAGCGGGAGTTAGCACAGATACGCAGTATTTT
TRBD2	TRBV6-2/TRBV6-3	many	TRBJ2-1	CASSEGTKYNEQFF	TGTGCCAGCAGTGAGGGGACTAAATACAATGAGCAGTTCTTC
-	TRBV6-1	-	TRBJ2-7	CASSRNRQYEQYF	TGTGCCAGCAGTAGAAACCGACAGTACGAGCAGTACTTC
-	TRBV6-5	-	TRBJ1-2	CASSYLAGSYTF	TGTGCCAGCAGTTACCTGGCAGGCAGCTACACCTTC
-	TRBV5-1	-	TRBJ2-1	CASSLVSDSYNEQFF	TGCGCCAGCAGCTTGGTATCGGACTCTTACAATGAGCAGTTCTTC